A selection of T cell receptor beta chains follows, all from one sample in a study of blood T cell repertoires in COVID-19. Sequencing used immunoSEQ multiplex PCR; TCRdb keeps in-frame clones, though not all of them. The data show approximately 240,000 clones, approximately 86% seen once. Sample: peripheral blood. The receptors shown here come from an older woman with active or convalescent COVID-19. Both conserved end residues are part of each CDR3. A D gene is named only where the DNA matches it firmly. Expanded clones are given a class, and other clones once, few, many or no size at all.

CDR3 DNA,CDR3 protein,V gene,J gene,clone size,D gene
TGCGCCAGCAGCTCGGTCCAGGGGGAGCTCTTCGGTGGAAACACCATATATTTT,CASSSVQGELFGGNTIYF,TRBV5-1,TRBJ1-3,.,TRBD1
TGTGCCAGCGTGGGGCTTGAAGCTTTCTTT,CASVGLEAFF,TRBV25-1,TRBJ1-1,.,.
TGTGCCAGCAGCCGTAAAATTCAGGGGGCGAACAATGAGCAGTTCTTC,CASSRKIQGANNEQFF,TRBV28,TRBJ2-1,.,TRBD1
TGTGCCAGCAGCGCCGGGACAGGGGGCGTTTTGACCCAGCATTTT,CASSAGTGGVLTQHF,TRBV5-5,TRBJ1-5,.,TRBD1
TGTGCCAGCAGTGAAGATCCTCTCTATGGCTACACCTTC,CASSEDPLYGYTF,TRBV6-1,TRBJ1-2,.,.
TGTGCCAGCAGCTTCCAGCGGGGACTATTCACAGATACGCAGTATTTT,CASSFQRGLFTDTQYF,TRBV4-2,TRBJ2-3,.,TRBD2
TGTGCCAGCAGCTTAAGGGGACAGGGGGTCTACGAGCAGTACTTC,CASSLRGQGVYEQYF,TRBV7-3,TRBJ2-7,.,TRBD1
TGTGCCAGTAGTTGGGGACATACGAACACCGGGGAGCTGTTTTTT,CASSWGHTNTGELFF,TRBV19,TRBJ2-2,.,.
TGTGCCAGCAGTGAACAGTCCGGGGTTAGAGATACGCAGTATTTT,CASSEQSGVRDTQYF,TRBV2,TRBJ2-3,.,.
TGTGCCAGCAGCACCGGGACTAGTAGGTACATTCAGTACTTC,CASSTGTSRYIQYF,TRBV7-2,TRBJ2-4,.,TRBD2
TGTGCCAGCAGTTTCTGGCAGGGTCGGGCCAAAAACATTCAGTACTTC,CASSFWQGRAKNIQYF,TRBV28,TRBJ2-4,.,.
TGTGCCAGCAGCCAGGCTTCCTACGAGCAGTACTTC,CASSQASYEQYF,TRBV3-1/TRBV3-2,TRBJ2-7,.,.
TGTGCCAGCAGCTTCCCGACAGGGAACACTGAAGCTTTCTTT,CASSFPTGNTEAFF,TRBV7-9,TRBJ1-1,.,.
TGTGCCAGCAGCTTATTGCCAGGGAATTCACCCCTCCACTTT,CASSLLPGNSPLHF,TRBV7-9,TRBJ1-6,.,.
TGTGCCAGCAGTGAATTAAGGGACAGGGTAGGCACCGGGGAGCTGTTTTTT,CASSELRDRVGTGELFF,TRBV2,TRBJ2-2,.,TRBD1
TGTGCCAGCAGTACAGGGGCCGGTCAGCCCCAGCATTTT,CASSTGAGQPQHF,TRBV11-3,TRBJ1-5,.,TRBD1
TGTGCCAGCAGCTTAAGAGGAACCACTAATGAAAAACTGTTTTTT,CASSLRGTTNEKLFF,TRBV11-2,TRBJ1-4,few,.
TGTGCCAGTAGTGTCGGGACAGGAGAAATTTCGGAAGCTTTCTTT,CASSVGTGEISEAFF,TRBV19,TRBJ1-1,few,TRBD1
TGTGCCAGCAGCTCCCCCGGACAGGGCTACGAGCAGTACTTC,CASSSPGQGYEQYF,TRBV11-3,TRBJ2-7,.,TRBD1
TGTGCCAGCAGCTTAAGACTAGCGGGATACAATGAGCAGTTCTTC,CASSLRLAGYNEQFF,TRBV7-3,TRBJ2-1,.,TRBD2
TGTGCCAGCAGCTACCCGGAGCGAGAGACCCAGTACTTC,CASSYPERETQYF,TRBV5-4,TRBJ2-5,once,.
TGTGCCAGCAGCTCCGGGAAGGTTCTCTATGGCTACACCTTC,CASSSGKVLYGYTF,TRBV7-9,TRBJ1-2,.,.
TGTGCCAGTAGTATGGGCCTGGGGACAGGCGGGGAAAAACTGTTTTTT,CASSMGLGTGGEKLFF,TRBV19,TRBJ1-4,.,TRBD1
TGTGCCACCAGACAATCTCAGGGGAATCAGCCCCAGCATTTT,CATRQSQGNQPQHF,TRBV24-1,TRBJ1-5,.,.
TGCGCCAGCAGCTTGGACGGTTCGAACACTGAAGCTTTCTTT,CASSLDGSNTEAFF,TRBV5-1,TRBJ1-1,.,.
TGTGCCACCAGCACCCTCGACAGACAAGAGACCCAGTACTTC,CATSTLDRQETQYF,TRBV15,TRBJ2-5,.,.
TGTGCCAGCACCTTGGGGGGACAGGGTCGCACCGGGGAGCTGTTTTTT,CASTLGGQGRTGELFF,TRBV2,TRBJ2-2,.,TRBD1
TGTGCCAGCACCCTTAGGGGTCCGGCTGAAGCTTTCTTT,CASTLRGPAEAFF,TRBV11-2,TRBJ1-1,.,.
TGTGCCAGCAGCTTCAGTACAGAGACCCAGTACTTC,CASSFSTETQYF,TRBV5-4,TRBJ2-5,once,.
TGCGCCAGCAGCCTGACCAACAGGGCCAACACCGGGGAGCTGTTTTTT,CASSLTNRANTGELFF,TRBV5-1,TRBJ2-2,.,.
TGTGCCAGCAGCTGGTCGCGGGATGAAAAACTGTTTTTT,CASSWSRDEKLFF,TRBV11-2,TRBJ1-4,.,.
TGCGCCAGCAGTTCTGGGACTGAGACAGATACGCAGTATTTT,CASSSGTETDTQYF,TRBV5-1,TRBJ2-3,few,.
TGTGCCAGCAGCTTACGGGCGGGAGTAGCAGAGACCCAGTACTTC,CASSLRAGVAETQYF,TRBV11-2,TRBJ2-5,.,TRBD2
TGTGCCACCAGTGATCCAAATCAGCCCCAGCATTTT,CATSDPNQPQHF,TRBV24-1,TRBJ1-5,once,.
TGCGCCAGCAAAGGACTAGCGGTCTACAATGAGCAGTTCTTC,CASKGLAVYNEQFF,TRBV10-1,TRBJ2-1,.,TRBD2
TGTGCCAGCAGCTCATCTAGCGGGGAGTGGGAGACCCAGTACTTC,CASSSSSGEWETQYF,TRBV5-4,TRBJ2-5,.,TRBD2
TGTGCCACCAGCAGCCGGGACAGGGGGCCACGTACCTACAATGAGCAGTTCTTC,CATSSRDRGPRTYNEQFF,TRBV15,TRBJ2-1,.,TRBD1
TGTGCCAGCAGCCACGGGACCGGGGAGCTGTTTTTT,CASSHGTGELFF,TRBV3-1/TRBV3-2,TRBJ2-2,.,.
TGTGCCAGCAGTTTCCGGGACAGGTCCGGGGAAGCTTTCTTT,CASSFRDRSGEAFF,TRBV28,TRBJ1-1,.,TRBD1
TGTGCCAGCAGCAGAGGAGGGGGCAATCAGCCCCAGCATTTT,CASSRGGGNQPQHF,TRBV28,TRBJ1-5,once,.
TGTGCCAGCAGTGAGGCAGGGGGGATAATGAACACTGAAGCTTTCTTT,CASSEAGGIMNTEAFF,TRBV2,TRBJ1-1,.,TRBD1
TGTGCCAGCAGCGGTAGCCCGGCGGACTTAGCCAAAAACATTCAGTACTTC,CASSGSPADLAKNIQYF,TRBV11-2,TRBJ2-4,.,.
TGTGCCAGCAACTCCGTACGGCACAGGCCCCTCAAAGCTTTCTTT,CASNSVRHRPLKAFF,TRBV11-2,TRBJ1-1,few,.
TGTGCCAGCAGTGATAATACGGGACTGTTGTTTAATTCACCCCTCCACTTT,CASSDNTGLLFNSPLHF,TRBV2,TRBJ1-6,.,.
TGTGCCAGCAGCTACCGGGGACAGGGGTCATACAATGAGCAGTTCTTC,CASSYRGQGSYNEQFF,TRBV7-2,TRBJ2-1,once,TRBD1
TGTGCCAGCAGTTCAAAAGCGGGGCAAAGCACAGATACGCAGTATTTT,CASSSKAGQSTDTQYF,TRBV7-6,TRBJ2-3,.,TRBD2
TGTGCCTGGGGATGGGGCCTTCGAGATACGCAGTATTTT,CAWGWGLRDTQYF,TRBV30,TRBJ2-3,.,.
TGTGCCAGCAGTCTCAGACCGGGGGGCAATCAGCCCCAGCATTTT,CASSLRPGGNQPQHF,TRBV28,TRBJ1-5,.,.
TGCGCCAGCAGTGATGAACGGGGGGGCTTCTACAATGAGCAGTTCTTC,CASSDERGGFYNEQFF,TRBV10-2,TRBJ2-1,.,TRBD2
TGTGCCACCCAAAACAGGGAAACAACCTCTGGAAACACCATATATTTT,CATQNRETTSGNTIYF,TRBV10-3,TRBJ1-3,.,.
TGTGCCAGCAGCGTAGTGAGTAGCGGGAGAAATGAGCAGTTCTTC,CASSVVSSGRNEQFF,TRBV9,TRBJ2-1,.,TRBD2
TGTGCCAGCAGCCAAGCCTTCGGGACTAGCGGGGCCTACGAGCAGTACTTC,CASSQAFGTSGAYEQYF,TRBV4-2,TRBJ2-7,.,TRBD2